A selection of T cell receptor beta chains follows, all from one sample in a study of cytomegalovirus exposure and HLA in healthy donors. The protocol was immunoSEQ multiplex PCR, while the TCRdb copy is restricted to in-frame clones and leaves out a portion. The repertoire holds 150,000 to 200,000 clones, under 70% seen once, with 8% to 13% in the top ten. Material for sequencing was PBMCs. Receptors were obtained from a man aged 25-45 years in good health and CMV-seropositive. Each CDR3 is given with its conserved first and last residue. The order of the fields is clone size, J gene, CDR3 length, D gene, V gene, CDR3 protein, CDR3 DNA. The D gene is left open where the match is weak. Rows give clone size only sometimes, using once, few, many, or a class for an expanded clone.

clone_size: few; j_call: TRBJ2-3; cdr3_length: 13; d_call: .; v_call: TRBV5-1; cdr3_aa: CASRTGSTDTQYF; cdr3_nt: TGCGCCAGCAGGACAGGCTCCACAGATACGCAGTATTTT
clone_size: .; j_call: TRBJ2-7; cdr3_length: 13; d_call: .; v_call: TRBV5-1; cdr3_aa: CASSFTGDFEQYF; cdr3_nt: TGCGCCAGCAGCTTTACAGGGGACTTCGAGCAGTACTTC
clone_size: .; j_call: TRBJ2-1; cdr3_length: 14; d_call: TRBD2; v_call: TRBV5-1; cdr3_aa: CASSLELAGGLGFF; cdr3_nt: TGCGCCAGCAGCTTGGAACTAGCGGGAGGGTTGGGGTTCTTC
clone_size: .; j_call: TRBJ2-1; cdr3_length: 12; d_call: .; v_call: TRBV2; cdr3_aa: CASRTDYNEQFF; cdr3_nt: TGTGCCAGCAGGACAGACTACAATGAGCAGTTCTTC
clone_size: .; j_call: TRBJ2-5; cdr3_length: 14; d_call: TRBD1; v_call: TRBV19; cdr3_aa: CASSRTGGLETQYF; cdr3_nt: TGTGCCAGTAGTCGGACAGGGGGCCTAGAGACCCAGTACTTC
clone_size: .; j_call: TRBJ2-1; cdr3_length: 12; d_call: .; v_call: TRBV29-1; cdr3_aa: CSDRVIGNEQFF; cdr3_nt: TGCAGCGACAGGGTGATTGGCAATGAGCAGTTCTTC
clone_size: few; j_call: TRBJ1-2; cdr3_length: 18; d_call: .; v_call: TRBV5-6; cdr3_aa: CASSLYFQRTQHDYGYTF; cdr3_nt: TGTGCCAGCAGCTTGTATTTTCAGCGAACTCAACACGACTATGGCTACACCTTC
clone_size: .; j_call: TRBJ1-1; cdr3_length: 15; d_call: .; v_call: TRBV4-2; cdr3_aa: CASSQDRGRGTEAFF; cdr3_nt: TGTGCCAGCAGCCAAGATCGCGGGCGGGGTACTGAAGCTTTCTTT
clone_size: .; j_call: TRBJ2-7; cdr3_length: 16; d_call: TRBD2; v_call: TRBV4-1; cdr3_aa: CASSQETTSAPYEQYF; cdr3_nt: TGCGCCAGCAGCCAAGAGACGACTAGCGCTCCCTACGAGCAGTACTTC
clone_size: .; j_call: TRBJ1-2; cdr3_length: 11; d_call: .; v_call: TRBV28; cdr3_aa: CASSSNYGYTF; cdr3_nt: TGTGCCAGCAGCTCTAACTATGGCTACACCTTC